This TCR beta chain was recovered during a study of blood T cell repertoires in COVID-19. The overall study: Samples representing acute and convalescent COVID-19 were sourced from the United States, Italy and Spain.

Germline CDR1 SEHNR, CDR2 FQNEAQ (reference sequence). The CDR3 consists of 12 residues. Between the trimmed V and J ends, which lost 4 bases and 6 bases, there was a span of 10 bases. Data came from immunoSEQ multiplex PCR; TCRdb stores just in-frame clones and leaves some out. The data contain over 300,000 clones, 65% to 90% of them singletons. What was sequenced was peripheral blood. This sequence joins TRBV7-9 and TRBJ2-7; D is uncertain. The receptor was derived from a human donor in a cohort sampled during active COVID-19. The CDR3 sequence: CASSSQDAEQYF. Here the CDR3 DNA reads TGTGCCAGCAGCTCTCAGGATGCCGAGCAGTACTTC.